Listed below are T cell receptor beta chains from one sample, sequenced in a study of breast tumors, draining lymph nodes, adjacent tissues. From the multiplex PCR reads, TCRdb called clonotypes with MiXCR, one entry per CDR3 protein. This repertoire shows roughly 70,000 distinct CDR3 sequences, around two fifths found once; its top ten account for roughly 8.1%. The sequencing sample was made of breast tumor tissue. These receptors all come from a female donor with breast cancer. Some clones in this sample may be carry-over from other donors' samples. The CDR3 runs from the conserved cysteine through the conserved F or W. Fields, in order: D gene, V gene, J gene, clone size, CDR3 DNA, CDR3 protein. The D gene is left open where the match is weak. For some rows the clone size is stated as once, few or many, or as a class when expanded; others skip it.

NA,TRBV7-2,TRBJ1-3,many,TGTGCCAGCAGCTTCGGAGGGGTTGGAAACACCATATATTTT,CASSFGGVGNTIYF
TRBD1,TRBV6-5,TRBJ2-7,NA,TGTGCCAGCACCCGCGGACAGGGCCGCTACGAGCAGTACTTC,CASTRGQGRYEQYF
NA,TRBV6-2/TRBV6-3,TRBJ2-1,few,TGTGCCAGCAGTTCAGACATCGACTCCTACAATGAGCAGTTCTTC,CASSSDIDSYNEQFF
NA,TRBV29-1,TRBJ1-2,few,TGCAGCGGGGAAAACAGGGATGGCTACACCTTC,CSGENRDGYTF
TRBD2,TRBV7-6,TRBJ2-5,NA,TGTGCCAGCAGCAAACTAGCGGGGGAAGGAAGTGAGCAAGAGACCCAGTACTTC,CASSKLAGEGSEQETQYF
NA,TRBV2,TRBJ2-3,medium-sized,TGTGCCAGCAAGGCCCAGGGCGCCCGCTCGACAGATACGCAGTATTTT,CASKAQGARSTDTQYF
TRBD1,TRBV24-1,TRBJ2-6,NA,TGTGCCACCAGTGAATCAGGGGGAGTCCCCGGGCTGTGCTCTGGGGCCAACGTCCTGACTTTC,CATSESGGVPGLCSGANVLTF
TRBD2,TRBV6-2/TRBV6-3,TRBJ2-7,few,TGTGCCAGCAATCCGGGACTAGCATACGAGCAGTACTTC,CASNPGLAYEQYF
TRBD1,TRBV10-3,TRBJ2-7,NA,TGTGCCATCAGTGACCTAGCCGGGACAGAAAACTACGAGCAGTACTTC,CAISDLAGTENYEQYF
NA,TRBV29-1,TRBJ2-7,NA,TGCAGCGTAACGGCGGGCGAGCTCAACGAACAGTACTTT,CSVTAGELNEQYF
NA,TRBV7-9,TRBJ1-2,many,TGTGCCAGCCTCCCTCTGCTGTACATTAACTATGGCTACACCTTC,CASLPLLYINYGYTF
TRBD1,TRBV25-1,TRBJ2-6,NA,TGTGCCAGCAGTGCTTCCCGGGACAGGGTTAGTGGGGCCAACGTCCTGACTTTC,CASSASRDRVSGANVLTF
NA,TRBV25-1,TRBJ1-5,many,TGTGCCAGCATCCAACTGACAGGTGGGGGTTATCAGCCCCAGCATTTT,CASIQLTGGGYQPQHF
NA,TRBV12-3/TRBV12-4,TRBJ2-7,many,TGTGCCAGCAGTTCTTGGCTGGGGTCCTACGAGCAGTACTTC,CASSSWLGSYEQYF
NA,TRBV7-8,TRBJ1-3,many,TGTGCCAGCAGCTTAGGGGCGCCAGGTCACTCTGGAAACCCCATATATTTT,CASSLGAPGHSGNPIYF
TRBD1,TRBV10-3,TRBJ1-2,many,TGTGCCATCAGTGATAGACAGGGAGCGAACTATGGCTACACCTTC,CAISDRQGANYGYTF
NA,TRBV2,TRBJ1-5,NA,TGTGCCAGCAGTGACTGGGGGGCAGCCCAGCATTTT,CASSDWGAAQHF
TRBD1,TRBV7-7,TRBJ2-1,NA,TGTGCTAGCAGCGTGGGACAGGGGGCAGATGCCTACAATGAGCAGTTCTTC,CASSVGQGADAYNEQFF
NA,TRBV9,TRBJ1-4,once,TGTGCCAGCAGCGTAGGGGGCGGGGGGATCTACAATGAAAAACTGTTTTTT,CASSVGGGGIYNEKLFF
TRBD2,TRBV7-9,TRBJ2-7,few,TGTGCCAGCAGCTTAGCGGGGGGAGGGACCTACGAGCAGTACTTC,CASSLAGGGTYEQYF
NA,TRBV11-2,TRBJ2-7,many,TGTGCCAGCAGCTTAGGGCCTCCGGGGGGCGTAACCTACGAGCAGTACTTC,CASSLGPPGGVTYEQYF
NA,TRBV6-4,TRBJ2-3,many,TGTGCCAGCAGTGAGGCAAGTAGCACAGATACGCAGTATTTT,CASSEASSTDTQYF
NA,TRBV2,TRBJ1-6,many,TGTGCCAGCAGTGGTGTACAGGGACCATTCATCTCACCCCTCCACTTT,CASSGVQGPFISPLHF
NA,TRBV24-1,TRBJ2-2,NA,TGTGCCACCAGCCCTGCGGTGGGGGAGAACACCGGGGAGCTGTTTTTT,CATSPAVGENTGELFF